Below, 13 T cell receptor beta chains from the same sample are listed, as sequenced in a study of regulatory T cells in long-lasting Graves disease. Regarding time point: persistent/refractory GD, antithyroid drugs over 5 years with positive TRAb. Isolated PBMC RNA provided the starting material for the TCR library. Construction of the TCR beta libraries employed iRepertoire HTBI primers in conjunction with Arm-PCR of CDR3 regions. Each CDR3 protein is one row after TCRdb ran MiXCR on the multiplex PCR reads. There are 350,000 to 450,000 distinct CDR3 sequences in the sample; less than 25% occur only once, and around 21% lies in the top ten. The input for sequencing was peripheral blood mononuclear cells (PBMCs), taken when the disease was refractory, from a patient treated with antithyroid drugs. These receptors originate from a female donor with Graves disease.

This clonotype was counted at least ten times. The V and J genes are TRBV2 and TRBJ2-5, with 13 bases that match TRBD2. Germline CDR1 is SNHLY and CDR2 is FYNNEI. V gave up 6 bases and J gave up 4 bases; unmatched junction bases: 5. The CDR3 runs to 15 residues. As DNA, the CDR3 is TGTGCCAGCAGCGTGGGACTAGCGGGGATAGAGACCCAGTACTTC. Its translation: CASSVGLAGIETQYF. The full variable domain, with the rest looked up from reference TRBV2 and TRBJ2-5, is EPEVTQTPSHQVTQMGQEVILRCVPISNHLYFYWYRQILGQKVEFLVSFYNNEISEKSEIFDDQFSVERPDGSNFTLKIRSTKLEDSAMYFCASSVGLAGIETQYFGPGTRLLVL.

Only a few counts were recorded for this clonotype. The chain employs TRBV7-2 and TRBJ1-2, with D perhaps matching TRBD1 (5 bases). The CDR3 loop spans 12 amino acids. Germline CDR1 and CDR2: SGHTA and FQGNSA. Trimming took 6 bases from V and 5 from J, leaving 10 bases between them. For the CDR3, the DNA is TGTGCCAGCAGTCTTGACAGATATGGCTACACCTTC. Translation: CASSLDRYGYTF.

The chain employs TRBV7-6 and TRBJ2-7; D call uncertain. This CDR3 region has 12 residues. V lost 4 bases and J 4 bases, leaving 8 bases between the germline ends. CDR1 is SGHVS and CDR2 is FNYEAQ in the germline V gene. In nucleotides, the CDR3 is TGTGCCAGCAGCTCTTCCCCGTACGAGCAGTACTTC. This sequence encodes CASSSSPYEQYF.

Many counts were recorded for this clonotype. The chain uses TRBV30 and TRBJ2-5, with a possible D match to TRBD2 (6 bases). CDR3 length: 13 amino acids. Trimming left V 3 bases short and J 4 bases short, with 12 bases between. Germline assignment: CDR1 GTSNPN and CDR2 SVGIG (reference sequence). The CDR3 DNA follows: TGTGCCTGGAGGGAAACGGGAGTAGAGACCCAGTACTTC. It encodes CAWRETGVETQYF.

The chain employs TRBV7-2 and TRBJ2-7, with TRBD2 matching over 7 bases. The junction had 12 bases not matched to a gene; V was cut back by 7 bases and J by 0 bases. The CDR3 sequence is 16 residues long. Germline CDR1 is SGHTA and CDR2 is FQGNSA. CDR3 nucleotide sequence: TGTGCCAGCACCCTGACTAGCCCGAGCGTCTCCTACGAGCAGTACTTC. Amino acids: CASTLTSPSVSYEQYF.

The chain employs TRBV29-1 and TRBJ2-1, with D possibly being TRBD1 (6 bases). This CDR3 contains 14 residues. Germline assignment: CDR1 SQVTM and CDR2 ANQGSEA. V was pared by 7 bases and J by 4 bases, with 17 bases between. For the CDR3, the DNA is TGCAGCGAGGTTGGGGGCGGCCCTTACAATGAGCAGTTCTTC. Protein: CSEVGGGPYNEQFF.

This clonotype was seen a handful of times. The CDR3 bases are TGCGCCAGCAGCTTGGACTCGAGCTCCTACAATGAGCAGTTCTTC. Encoded protein: CASSLDSSSYNEQFF. V usage is TRBV5-1 and J usage is TRBJ2-1, with no clear D. CDR3 length equals 15 residues. Germline CDR1 reads SGHRS; CDR2 reads YFSETQ. V lost 0 bases, J lost 0 bases, and 7 bases lay in between.

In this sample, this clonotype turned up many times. In DNA, the CDR3 is TGTGCCAGCAGCTTAGCTCTGGGTTGGGTTAACTATGGCTACACCTTC. Translated, it gives CASSLALGWVNYGYTF. V and J are TRBV7-2 and TRBJ1-2; no clear D gene. CDR1 and CDR2 from the germline V gene are SGHTA and FQGNSA. CDR3 length: 16 residues. The V and J ends lost 0 bases and 1 base respectively, with 12 bases between them.

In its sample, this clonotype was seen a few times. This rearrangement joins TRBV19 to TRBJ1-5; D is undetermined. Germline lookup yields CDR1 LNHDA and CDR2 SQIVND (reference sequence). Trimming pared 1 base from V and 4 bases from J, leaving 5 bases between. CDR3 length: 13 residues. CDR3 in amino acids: CASSIGFNQPQHF. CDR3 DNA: TGTGCCAGTAGTATAGGGTTTAATCAGCCCCAGCATTTT.

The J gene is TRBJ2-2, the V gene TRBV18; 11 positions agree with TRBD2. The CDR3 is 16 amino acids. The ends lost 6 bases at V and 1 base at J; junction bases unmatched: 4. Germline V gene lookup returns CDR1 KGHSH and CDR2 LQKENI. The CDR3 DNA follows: TGTGCCAGCTCCGAACTAGCGGGAGTGAACACCGGGGAGCTGTTTTTT. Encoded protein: CASSELAGVNTGELFF. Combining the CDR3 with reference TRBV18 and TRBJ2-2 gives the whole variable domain NAGVMQNPRHLVRRRGQEARLRCSPMKGHSHVYWYRQLPEEGLKFMVYLQKENIIDESGMPKERFSAEFPKEGPSILRIQQVVRGDSAAYFCASSELAGVNTGELFFGEGSRLTVL.

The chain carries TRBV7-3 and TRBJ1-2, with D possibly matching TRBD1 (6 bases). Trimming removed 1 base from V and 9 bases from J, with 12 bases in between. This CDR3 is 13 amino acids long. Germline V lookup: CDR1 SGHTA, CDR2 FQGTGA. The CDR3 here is CASSLNSGDRYTF. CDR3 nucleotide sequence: TGTGCCAGCAGCTTAAATTCAGGGGACCGCTACACCTTC.

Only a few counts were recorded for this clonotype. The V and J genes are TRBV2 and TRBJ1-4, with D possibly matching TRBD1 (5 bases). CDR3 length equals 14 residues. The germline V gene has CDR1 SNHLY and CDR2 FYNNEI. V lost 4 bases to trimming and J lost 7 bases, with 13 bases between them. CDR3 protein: CASSAIGGSEKLFF. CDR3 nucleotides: TGTGCCAGCAGTGCGATCGGGGGTAGTGAAAAACTGTTTTTT.

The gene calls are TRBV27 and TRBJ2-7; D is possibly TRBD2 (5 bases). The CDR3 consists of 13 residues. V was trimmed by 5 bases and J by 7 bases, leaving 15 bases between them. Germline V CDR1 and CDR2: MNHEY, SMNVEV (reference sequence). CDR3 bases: TGTGCCAGCAGTCCCTTACTAGTAAGTGAGCAGTACTTC. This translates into CASSPLLVSEQYF.